This is a list of T cell receptor beta chains from one sample in a study of blood T cells in healthy people across ages. Each CDR3 protein gets one entry after TCRdb re-called the 5' RACE reads with MiXCR. The data hold around 800,000 distinct CDR3 sequences, with roughly 25% observed a single time. In addition, the sample was reused for a study of T cells of mothers and their children.

Source material: blood. The receptors here all came from a boy under 18 in good health. Both conserved end residues are part of each CDR3. D genes are given only for firm matches. Only part of the rows carry a size: once, few, many, or a class if the clone is expanded.

j_call | d_call | clone_size | v_call | cdr3_aa | cdr3_nt
TRBJ2-5 | - | few | TRBV4-1 | CASSNLGQGDQETQYF | TGCGCCAGCAGCAACCTTGGGCAGGGCGACCAAGAGACCCAGTACTTC
TRBJ1-5 | - | - | TRBV6-5 | CATAAGGNQPQHF | TGTGCCACGGCCGCCGGGGGCAATCAGCCCCAGCATTTT
TRBJ2-2 | - | few | TRBV12-3/TRBV12-4 | CASSPTSGELFF | TGTGCCAGCAGTCCCACTTCCGGGGAGCTGTTTTTT
TRBJ2-7 | TRBD2 | - | TRBV4-1 | CASSQISGGALEEQYF | TGCGCCAGCAGCCAGATTAGCGGGGGGGCCTTGGAGGAGCAGTACTTC
TRBJ1-5 | TRBD1 | - | TRBV5-1 | CASSLGDRDRQPQHF | TGCGCCAGCAGCTTGGGGGACAGGGATCGTCAGCCCCAGCATTTT
TRBJ2-1 | TRBD1 | - | TRBV6-1 | CATPGTGPYNEQFF | TGTGCCACGCCCGGGACAGGCCCCTACAATGAGCAGTTCTTC
TRBJ2-3 | TRBD2 | - | TRBV6-2/TRBV6-3 | CASSSGGETDTQYF | TGTGCCAGCAGCTCGGGGGGGGAGACAGATACGCAGTATTTT
TRBJ2-3 | - | few | TRBV7-2 | CASSPAPGDTQYF | TGTGCCAGCAGCCCCGCCCCGGGGGATACGCAGTATTTT
TRBJ2-2 | TRBD2 | few | TRBV5-4 | CASILSSGGAFTGELFF | TGTGCCAGCATCCTCTCGAGCGGGGGGGCCTTCACCGGGGAGCTGTTTTTT
TRBJ1-1 | - | few | TRBV20-1 | CSARDPMNTEAFF | TGCAGTGCTAGAGATCCAATGAACACTGAAGCTTTCTTT
TRBJ2-1 | TRBD2 | - | TRBV4-2 | CASSQEGERGYYNEQFF | TGTGCCAGCAGCCAAGAGGGCGAGCGGGGATACTACAATGAGCAGTTCTTC
TRBJ2-5 | - | few | TRBV29-1 | CSVEAGEETQYF | TGCAGCGTTGAGGCTGGGGAAGAGACCCAGTACTTC
TRBJ2-3 | - | - | TRBV7-3 | CASSSSLDTQYF | TGTGCCAGCAGCTCCTCCCTAGATACGCAGTATTTT
TRBJ2-7 | TRBD1 | few | TRBV20-1 | CSATDPGQGAYEQYF | TGCAGTGCGACGGATCCGGGACAGGGTGCCTACGAGCAGTACTTC
TRBJ2-7 | TRBD2 | few | TRBV20-1 | CSASGGGGIPDGSYEQYF | TGCAGTGCTAGTGGCGGCGGGGGGATTCCGGACGGCTCCTACGAGCAGTACTTC
TRBJ1-1 | - | - | TRBV5-1 | CASSLDGGPEAFF | TGCGCCAGCAGCTTGGATGGGGGGCCTGAAGCTTTCTTT
TRBJ2-7 | - | - | TRBV28 | CASGGFYEQYF | TGTGCCAGCGGCGGGTTCTACGAGCAGTACTTC
TRBJ1-2 | TRBD1 | few | TRBV29-1 | CSVRDRDGYTF | TGCAGCGTTCGCGACAGGGATGGCTACACCTTC
TRBJ1-1 | - | few | TRBV10-3 | CAISGTVVNTEAFF | TGTGCCATCAGTGGGACAGTCGTGAACACTGAAGCTTTCTTT
TRBJ1-4 | TRBD1 | - | TRBV6-1 | CASSPPRQGRNEKLFF | TGTGCCAGCAGCCCGCCTCGACAGGGCCGTAATGAAAAACTGTTTTTT
TRBJ1-3 | - | - | TRBV5-1 | CASSKDSGNTIYF | TGCGCCAGCAGCAAGGACTCTGGAAACACCATATATTTT
TRBJ2-7 | - | - | TRBV3-1 | CASSQEQREQYF | TGTGCCAGCAGCCAAGAGCAGAGAGAGCAGTACTTC
TRBJ1-4 | - | few | TRBV30 | CAWSAGMGEKLFF | TGTGCCTGGAGTGCAGGGATGGGGGAAAAACTGTTTTTT
TRBJ2-5 | TRBD2 | - | TRBV24-1 | CATSDSGGGRRWEAQYF | TGTGCCACCAGTGATTCCGGCGGGGGTCGTAGATGGGAGGCCCAGTACTTC
TRBJ1-1 | - | - | TRBV5-1 | CASSLVGTYEAFF | TGCGCCAGCAGCTTGGTCGGGACATATGAAGCTTTCTTT
TRBJ2-6 | - | - | TRBV27 | CASSLRLTDFSGANVLTF | TGTGCCAGCAGTTTAAGACTGACGGATTTCTCTGGGGCCAACGTCCTGACTTTC
TRBJ2-3 | - | few | TRBV6-5 | CASRLERFDTQYF | TGTGCCAGCAGGCTGGAGCGGTTTGATACGCAGTATTTT